This T cell receptor beta chain was retrieved from a study of blood T cell repertoires in COVID-19. Looking at the study overall: Some COVID-19 samples were acute and others convalescent; all came from the United States, Italy and Spain. T cells, B-cell-depleted T cells, or PBMCs supplied cDNA or gDNA.

In the original processing: Reference gene primers were amplified, and this amplification served to estimate nucleated cell counts. Here immunoSEQ multiplex PCR was the method, and the copy in TCRdb shows in-frame clones only, minus some. That table furnishes V, J and clone size, whereas the DNA furnished D and trimming. The table has around 20,000 clones, about four fifths seen once. After removal of 4 bases from V and 3 bases from J, the junction contained 11 bases not matched to a gene. The germline gives CDR1 SGHNT, CDR2 YYREEE (reference sequence). The CDR3 is 16 amino acids. The TCR was taken from a human donor in a cohort sampled during active COVID-19. Specimen: peripheral blood. This chain uses TRBV5-4 with TRBJ2-3; TRBD2 matches at 7 bases. The CDR3 spells CASSRKWRERTDTQYF. DNA for the CDR3: TGTGCCAGCAGCCGAAAGTGGCGGGAGAGGACAGATACGCAGTATTTT.